This T cell receptor beta chain was captured in a study of spatial heterogeneity in lung cancer (dated by TCRdb to the late 2010s). Concerning the study at large: More beta-chain than alpha-chain transcripts were consistently detected, likely reflecting higher beta-chain transcript abundance. In the raw uncorrected reads, each unique combination of TCR and UMI appeared on average more than ten times. Nonsynonymous mutation counts, determined by whole-exome sequencing of tumor tissue, were related to features of the TCR repertoire. At surgery, both alpha and beta chains were TCR-sequenced in over 200 tumor regions, 64 matched nontumor lung samples and a few dozen PBMC samples. In non-small cell lung cancer, the study made a quantitative comparison of TCR alpha and beta repertoires among multiple tumor regions, matched nontumor lung and blood. Beyond this particular receptor, the publication reports: Additional single-cell paired TCR alpha and beta sequencing was considered necessary to confirm, at a functional level, the hypothesis that regional TCRs recognize regional mutations. Ubiquitous expanded tumor TCRs were detected in blood more often at tumor resection than at routine follow-up.

At least ten counts were recorded for this clonotype. It lacks a known antigen. No base-level quality is on record; no much larger clone is a single base apart. For a library built for alpha chains, this beta chain is a stray read; little rests on its size. The germline ends are 13 bases apart after V is trimmed by 1 base and J by 0 bases. The CDR3 holds 16 amino acids from the cysteine to the phenylalanine. Only CDR3 DNA remains: 48 bases, in frame from the first base. The germline V gene encodes CDR1 SGHTA and CDR2 FQGNSA. Sample time point, as interpreted from the label and publication: sample taken at primary tumor resection. Without any cell sorting, TCR sequencing was performed on whole RNA extracted either from tumor and nontumor lung tissue or from cryopreserved PBMC samples. Donors were around 71 patients with early-stage, untreated non-small cell lung cancer from the lung TRACERx cohort. A patient was chosen for TCR sequencing only when enough RNA was available from at least two tumor regions.

Library preparation employed 5' RACE. Sequenced on a NextSeq 500. The TCR library protocol attached a unique molecular identifier to each TCR cDNA molecule to allow correction of PCR and sequencing errors. The authors processed their data as follows. Decombinator tools were used for TCR identification, UMI-based error correction and CDR3 extraction. TCRs above a frequency of 2 per 1,000, corresponding to the top 1% of the tumor frequency distribution, were defined as expanded. Rényi diversity was computed with the R vegan package after subsampling each repertoire 100 times to 5,000 TCRs. To build CDR3 similarity networks, amino acid triplet string-kernel similarity was used, and CDR3s were connected when their pairwise similarity was above 0.82. Using fastp trimming at Q25 and MiXCR clonotype assembly, TCRdb reanalyzed the public sequencing data and kept in-frame beta chains. Identical CDR3 protein sequences are pooled into one entry, listed with their most common genes and DNA. The V and J calls reflect TCRdb's pipeline rather than the authors' work. The sample records around 8,000 distinct CDR3 sequences, roughly 8.6% of which are singletons. The top ten constitute approximately 46% of the sample.

The sequence joins TRBV7-2 to TRBJ2-7, with TRBD1 perhaps the D gene, on 5 matching bases. The specimen was PBMCs, collected at surgery. The receptor was isolated from a male donor with early-stage non-small cell lung cancer. This receptor carries the CDR3 CASSLVGQRLSYEQYF. The nucleotides are TGTGCCAGCAGCTTAGTGGGGCAGCGCCTCTCCTACGAGCAGTACTTC.